The rows below give T cell receptor beta chains drawn from one sample of a study of CD8 T cells in Susac syndrome. One entry per CDR3 protein results from TCRdb running MiXCR on the immunoSEQ multiplex PCR reads. The table includes about 150,000 distinct CDR3 sequences, around 95% detected once. The specimen sequenced was CD8+ T cells from PBMCs. The receptors derive from a human donor with multiple sclerosis. Both conserved end residues are trimmed from each CDR3. Each record gives: J gene, V gene, CDR3 length, D gene, CDR3 protein. D genes are given only for firm matches.

j_gene: TRBJ2-5; v_gene: TRBV10-3; len: 13; d_gene: TRBD2; CDR3aa: AISGLAGDQETQY
j_gene: TRBJ1-1; v_gene: TRBV6-6; len: 10; d_gene: TRBD1; CDR3aa: ASSGQGERAF
j_gene: TRBJ1-1; v_gene: TRBV20-1; len: 10; d_gene: .; CDR3aa: SAWGPGTEAF
j_gene: TRBJ1-5; v_gene: TRBV4-1; len: 12; d_gene: .; CDR3aa: ASSQGQVNQPQH
j_gene: TRBJ2-2; v_gene: TRBV20-1; len: 14; d_gene: TRBD2; CDR3aa: SARGSSGASPGELF
j_gene: TRBJ2-1; v_gene: TRBV6-6; len: 10; d_gene: .; CDR3aa: ASSYSYNEQF
j_gene: TRBJ2-1; v_gene: TRBV15; len: 11; d_gene: .; CDR3aa: ATLGTSYNEQF
j_gene: TRBJ1-2; v_gene: TRBV9; len: 11; d_gene: .; CDR3aa: ASSVNGDFGYT
j_gene: TRBJ2-1; v_gene: TRBV9; len: 13; d_gene: .; CDR3aa: ASSPNPLSQGEQF
j_gene: TRBJ1-1; v_gene: TRBV30; len: 12; d_gene: TRBD1; CDR3aa: AWSMGQGRTEAF
j_gene: TRBJ2-5; v_gene: TRBV5-1; len: 9; d_gene: .; CDR3aa: ASSLKETQY
j_gene: TRBJ2-6; v_gene: TRBV19; len: 16; d_gene: .; CDR3aa: ASSPGSIRDPGANVLT
j_gene: TRBJ2-1; v_gene: TRBV9; len: 15; d_gene: TRBD2; CDR3aa: ASSVRGGGPRFNEQF
j_gene: TRBJ1-6; v_gene: TRBV14; len: 16; d_gene: .; CDR3aa: ASSQTGLPKGVNSPLH
j_gene: TRBJ2-1; v_gene: TRBV15; len: 12; d_gene: .; CDR3aa: ATSARASYNEQF
j_gene: TRBJ1-2; v_gene: TRBV30; len: 13; d_gene: TRBD1; CDR3aa: AWSGDSGFFYGYT
j_gene: TRBJ2-4; v_gene: TRBV7-8; len: 12; d_gene: TRBD1; CDR3aa: ASSPGQQKNIQY
j_gene: TRBJ1-2; v_gene: TRBV12-5; len: 10; d_gene: .; CDR3aa: ASGLVQVGRT
j_gene: TRBJ2-7; v_gene: TRBV20-1; len: 11; d_gene: .; CDR3aa: SAETGPFYEQY
j_gene: TRBJ2-1; v_gene: TRBV5-1; len: 9; d_gene: .; CDR3aa: ASRDSGEQF
j_gene: TRBJ2-3; v_gene: TRBV25-1; len: 13; d_gene: .; CDR3aa: ASSELEGSADTQY
j_gene: TRBJ1-1; v_gene: TRBV7-9; len: 14; d_gene: .; CDR3aa: ASSVQTGTKNTEAF
j_gene: TRBJ1-5; v_gene: TRBV4-1; len: 13; d_gene: .; CDR3aa: ASSQASGGNQPQH
j_gene: TRBJ1-3; v_gene: TRBV3-1; len: 11; d_gene: .; CDR3aa: ASSRPSGNTIY
j_gene: TRBJ2-1; v_gene: TRBV7-9; len: 9; d_gene: .; CDR3aa: ASSSGQEQF
j_gene: TRBJ2-1; v_gene: TRBV9; len: 12; d_gene: .; CDR3aa: ASSPRTGSNEQF
j_gene: TRBJ2-3; v_gene: TRBV9; len: 12; d_gene: .; CDR3aa: ASSVETGTDTQY
j_gene: TRBJ2-3; v_gene: TRBV29-1; len: 11; d_gene: .; CDR3aa: SVELGESDTQY
j_gene: TRBJ2-6; v_gene: TRBV7-3; len: 12; d_gene: .; CDR3aa: ASSWGTGANVLT
j_gene: TRBJ2-3; v_gene: TRBV15; len: 11; d_gene: TRBD1; CDR3aa: ATSRDRADTQY
j_gene: TRBJ2-1; v_gene: TRBV30; len: 9; d_gene: .; CDR3aa: AWSSENEQF
j_gene: TRBJ1-6; v_gene: TRBV4-1; len: 12; d_gene: .; CDR3aa: ASSQVGNSFPLH
j_gene: TRBJ2-5; v_gene: TRBV7-9; len: 11; d_gene: .; CDR3aa: ASILSGAETQY
j_gene: TRBJ2-5; v_gene: TRBV6-5; len: 12; d_gene: .; CDR3aa: ASSYSGGAETQY
j_gene: TRBJ2-5; v_gene: TRBV30; len: 12; d_gene: TRBD2; CDR3aa: AWSYGGAEKTQY
j_gene: TRBJ2-1; v_gene: TRBV14; len: 13; d_gene: TRBD2; CDR3aa: ASSQVAGGLDEQF
j_gene: TRBJ1-2; v_gene: TRBV4-1; len: 10; d_gene: .; CDR3aa: ASSQDANGYT
j_gene: TRBJ2-1; v_gene: TRBV6-5; len: 12; d_gene: .; CDR3aa: ASSYSNTYNEQF
j_gene: TRBJ2-5; v_gene: TRBV5-6; len: 12; d_gene: .; CDR3aa: ASSVTSRAETQY